This entry features one TCR beta chain sequence. In germline, CDR1 is SGHRS, CDR2 YFSETQ. The CDR3 length is 14 residues. The V end lost 6 bases, the J end lost 7 bases, and 19 bases lay between the germline ends. This entry is derived from a study of shared clonotypes between healthy human individuals. The data were produced by immunoSEQ multiplex PCR, yet TCRdb's version contains in-frame clones alone and is incomplete. The sample records around 1.5 million clones, around 98% being singletons. This clonotype was sampled from a man younger than 40 in good health. This sequence joins TRBV5-1 and TRBJ2-5; D may be TRBD1 or TRBD2 (5 bases each). Sequencing was performed on naive CD4+ T cells sorted from blood. Subset defined: CD45RA+ positively selected. In DNA, the CDR3 is TGCGCCAGCACAGACGGGGACCTGGCAGGGACCCAGTACTTC. Translating it yields CASTDGDLAGTQYF.